The T cell receptor beta chain under discussion was sequenced for a study of blood T cell repertoires in COVID-19. Germline assignment: CDR1 MNHEY and CDR2 SVGEGT. The ends were cut back, 4 bases at V and 0 bases at J, with 9 bases in the middle. The CDR3 extends over 14 amino acids. Assay used: immunoSEQ multiplex PCR; TCRdb lists only in-frame clones, some missing. The sample has fewer than 110,000 clones; over 75% are singletons. The chain joins TRBV6-2 or TRBV6-3 to TRBJ1-1; D remains unclear. This receptor was obtained from a woman in her 30s with acute or convalescent COVID-19. The specimen sequenced was peripheral blood. CDR3 DNA sequence: TGTGCCAGCAGTTCCTTTGGCCTGAACACTGAAGCTTTCTTT. Protein sequence: CASSSFGLNTEAFF.